This T cell receptor (beta chain) was captured by sequencing in a study of blood T cell repertoires in COVID-19. In the study overall: Some COVID-19 samples were acute and others convalescent; all came from the United States, Italy and Spain. In each case, the material was cDNA or gDNA derived from T cells, B-cell-depleted T cells, or PBMCs.

The authors' processing: Estimates of nucleated cell counts were drawn from the amplification of reference gene primers. TCRdb's table, derived via immunoSEQ multiplex PCR, lists solely in-frame clones and lacks some. That table supplies the V and J calls and clone size; D and trimming were determined from the DNA. The sample comprises 350,000 to 450,000 clones, about 89% of which are singletons, and about 1.6% rests with the top ten. It was during active infection that Seattle patients were enrolled and then longitudinally followed. Per germline, CDR1 MNHEY and CDR2 SMNVEV (reference sequence). The CDR3 loop spans 15 amino acids. The ends lost 2 bases at V and 0 bases at J; junction bases unmatched: 3.

The clonotype comes from a woman in her thirties or forties with COVID-19, enrolled during active disease. This chain joins TRBV27 and TRBJ1-2, with TRBD1 matching 7 bases. The sequenced sample consisted of peripheral blood. CDR3 region: CASSLLGQSNYGYTF. In DNA, the CDR3 is TGTGCCAGCAGTTTACTGGGACAGTCTAACTATGGCTACACCTTC.